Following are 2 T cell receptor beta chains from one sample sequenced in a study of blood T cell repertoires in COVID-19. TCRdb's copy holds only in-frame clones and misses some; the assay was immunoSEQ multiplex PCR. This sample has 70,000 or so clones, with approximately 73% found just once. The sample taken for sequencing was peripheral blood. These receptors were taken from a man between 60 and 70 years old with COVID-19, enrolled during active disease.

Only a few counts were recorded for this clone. The CDR3 sequence is CASSELGAGNSPLHF. The DNA of the CDR3 is TGTGCCAGCAGTGAATTAGGGGCAGGAAATTCACCCCTCCACTTT. The genes are TRBV6-1 and TRBJ1-6, with a weak D call TRBD1 (5 bases). Germline V gene data show CDR1 as MNHNS and CDR2 as SASEGT. The ends were cut back, 2 bases at V and 7 bases at J, with 12 bases in the middle. The CDR3 loop spans 15 amino acids.

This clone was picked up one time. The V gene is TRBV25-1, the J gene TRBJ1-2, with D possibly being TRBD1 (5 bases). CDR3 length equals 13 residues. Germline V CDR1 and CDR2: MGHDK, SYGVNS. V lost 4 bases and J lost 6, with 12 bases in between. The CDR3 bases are TGTGCCAGCAGTGTCGGATCAGGGAATGGCTACACCTTC. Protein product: CASSVGSGNGYTF.